In this sample, the clone carrying this T cell receptor beta chain turned up once. Its target is unknown. The data originate from a study of neoadjuvant anti-PD-1 for oral cavity cancer. Six replicates per PBMC sample, mostly from roughly 490 ng of genomic DNA. Sequencing was performed with immunoSEQ multiplex PCR; in TCRdb, only in-frame clones are kept and a portion is missing. The sample lists some 9,500 clones; around 70% were seen once. Time point of the sample: after neoadjuvant nivolumab, at surgical resection. Study results and limitations: Higher pretreatment Treg/Th17 ratios tracked higher pretreatment blood clonality. Non-responders to neoadjuvant nivolumab had significantly more clonal PBMC T cells than responders.

The CDR3 has 13 amino acids. The V gene's germline CDR1 is SEHNR and CDR2 FQNEAQ (reference sequence). Trimming took off 4 bases at V and 1 base at J, with 6 bases between the two ends. Sequenced material: PBMCs, taken after nivolumab (anti-PD-1) treatment. The source is a person between 40 and 79 years old with oral cavity squamous cell carcinoma. J is TRBJ2-3 and V is TRBV7-9; D gene unclear. The CDR3 sequence is CASSSRGTDTQYF. Here the CDR3 DNA reads TGTGCCAGCAGCTCTCGGGGCACAGATACGCAGTATTTT.